Listed below are T cell receptor beta chains from one sample, sequenced in a study of blood T cells in healthy people across ages. TCRdb ran MiXCR on the 5' RACE reads and lists one entry per CDR3 protein. The sample lists over a million distinct CDR3 sequences, 59% occurring once. The sample comprised blood. Every receptor here comes from a man in his late teens or twenties in good health. CDR3s include the opening cysteine and the closing phenylalanine or tryptophan. Fields, in order: V gene, D gene, J gene, clone size, CDR3 DNA, CDR3 protein. A D gene is named only where the DNA matches it firmly. Clone size is not always given. Where it is, it says once, few, many or a class for expanded clones.

TRBV3-1	NA	TRBJ2-4	NA	TGTGCCAGCAGCATTATCCCCCTCGGGGCCTCGGAAAACATTCAGTACTTC	CASSIIPLGASENIQYF
TRBV27	NA	TRBJ2-7	NA	TGTGCCAGCAGTTTATCGACAGCTGCCTACGAGCAGTACTTC	CASSLSTAAYEQYF
TRBV20-1	NA	TRBJ1-2	NA	TGCAGTGCATCCCAACTTAGGTATCCCTATGGCTACACCTTC	CSASQLRYPYGYTF
TRBV20-1	NA	TRBJ1-2	NA	TGCAGTGCTAGAGTCGGGGGGGTGGTTGGCTACACCTTC	CSARVGGVVGYTF
TRBV12-5	TRBD2	TRBJ2-5	once	TGTGCTAGTGGTTTGGTCCCTGGAGCGGGGGTAGGGGAGACCCAGTACTTC	CASGLVPGAGVGETQYF
TRBV4-2	TRBD2	TRBJ2-7	few	TGTGCCAGCAGCCAACGGGAGGGGGGTGGCGAGCAGTACTTC	CASSQREGGGEQYF
TRBV7-9	NA	TRBJ1-2	few	TGTGCCAGCAGCATCAACCTGGCGGGGGACGCCTATGGCTACACCTTC	CASSINLAGDAYGYTF
TRBV15	NA	TRBJ1-4	few	TGTGCCACCAGCAGAGATTGGGGCTTCGAGGAAAAACTGTTTTTT	CATSRDWGFEEKLFF
TRBV6-6	NA	TRBJ2-7	few	TGTGCCAGCAGTCCCCCGTCGGAGAGCTACGAGCAGTACTTC	CASSPPSESYEQYF
TRBV7-2	NA	TRBJ1-2	NA	TGTGCCAGCAGCTCTTCGACGCTACCCTACACCTTC	CASSSSTLPYTF
TRBV29-1	NA	TRBJ2-1	few	TGCAGCTCGGGGGAAGGGGGGGGTTCCAGTGAGCAGTTCTTC	CSSGEGGGSSEQFF
TRBV7-2	NA	TRBJ1-1	NA	TGTGCCAGCAGCCTGATGGGGGCGGGTGAAGCTTTCTTT	CASSLMGAGEAFF
TRBV2	TRBD2	TRBJ2-1	NA	TGTGCCAGCAGTGCGACTAGCGGGAGACGAAATGAGCAGTTCTTC	CASSATSGRRNEQFF
TRBV29-1	NA	TRBJ2-5	few	TGCAGCGTTGAAGAAGGAGGGGGAGAGACCCAGTACTTC	CSVEEGGGETQYF
TRBV12-3/TRBV12-4	TRBD2	TRBJ2-5	NA	TGTGCCAGCAGGGAGGGACTAGCGGGCGTACAAGAGACCCAGTACTTC	CASREGLAGVQETQYF
TRBV6-6	NA	TRBJ2-4	NA	TGTGCCAGCAGTTACGTAGGACGGTGGAACATTCAGTACTTC	CASSYVGRWNIQYF
TRBV12-3/TRBV12-4	TRBD2	TRBJ2-7	many	TGTGCCAGCAGTTTGGGGGGGGACTACGAGCAGTACTTC	CASSLGGDYEQYF
TRBV6-2/TRBV6-3	TRBD1	TRBJ1-2	NA	TGTGCCAGCAGTTCGACAGGGAGATACTATGGCTACACCTTC	CASSSTGRYYGYTF
TRBV7-9	TRBD1	TRBJ2-1	NA	TGTGCCAGCAGCCATTCCGGGACAGGGGTCGATGAGCAGTTCTTC	CASSHSGTGVDEQFF
TRBV2	NA	TRBJ2-2	NA	TGTGCCAGCATCCTGCTAGTGCAGGAGGGGACCGGGGAGCTGTTTTTT	CASILLVQEGTGELFF
TRBV2	NA	TRBJ1-6	few	TGTGCCAGCAGACTACGACGGGACTATAATTCACCCCTCCACTTT	CASRLRRDYNSPLHF
TRBV6-1	TRBD1	TRBJ1-5	NA	TGTGCCAGCAGTGGATCAGGGGGTCAATATCAGCCCCAGCATTTT	CASSGSGGQYQPQHF
TRBV6-2/TRBV6-3	TRBD2	TRBJ2-1	NA	TGTGCCAGCACCCCTGTAGAATTAGCGGGACGGAATGAGCAGTTCTTC	CASTPVELAGRNEQFF
TRBV11-2	NA	TRBJ1-6	few	TGTGCCAGCAGCCCGAGCGGTAATTCACCCCTCCACTTT	CASSPSGNSPLHF
TRBV12-3/TRBV12-4	NA	TRBJ2-1	NA	TGTGCCAGCAGTTTAGTTAACTCGTATGAGCAGTTCTTC	CASSLVNSYEQFF
TRBV6-6	TRBD2	TRBJ2-5	NA	TGTGCCAGCAGTTTCCTAGCGGAGTTACAAGAGACCCAGTACTTC	CASSFLAELQETQYF
TRBV27	TRBD1	TRBJ1-6	once	TGTGCCAGCAAGGGACAGGGTGTTAATTCACCCCTCCACTTT	CASKGQGVNSPLHF
TRBV28	TRBD1	TRBJ2-5	NA	TGTGCCAGCAGTACGACAGGGTTTAAGCAGTACTTC	CASSTTGFKQYF
TRBV6-2/TRBV6-3	NA	TRBJ2-3	NA	TGTGCCAGCAGTTACTCCCCCCAGGGGCTTCGGGATACGCAGTATTTT	CASSYSPQGLRDTQYF
TRBV7-9	NA	TRBJ1-2	NA	TGTGCCAGCAGTTCAACCCCTGACCGAACCTCCTATGGCTACACCTTC	CASSSTPDRTSYGYTF
TRBV4-1	NA	TRBJ2-5	NA	TGCGCCAGCAGCCGCAAGATCTGGGAGACCCAGTACTTC	CASSRKIWETQYF
TRBV10-3	TRBD2	TRBJ2-1	NA	TGTGCCATCAGTGAGCCGGGACTAGCGGGGGGGACGCAGTTCTTC	CAISEPGLAGGTQFF
TRBV29-1	TRBD1	TRBJ1-2	few	TGCAGCGTTGTGACAGGGAGCTATGGCTACACCTTC	CSVVTGSYGYTF
TRBV5-1	NA	TRBJ2-3	NA	TGCGCCAGCAGCTGGGAAGGTCGCACCTCCACAGATACGCAGTATTTT	CASSWEGRTSTDTQYF
TRBV9	TRBD2	TRBJ2-1	NA	TGTGCCAGCAGCGTACAAGCGGGAGGCCCACGGGAGCAGTTCTTC	CASSVQAGGPREQFF
TRBV6-2/TRBV6-3	TRBD1	TRBJ1-5	NA	TGTGCCAGCAGTTCAGACAGGGAGGGTAATGAGCCCCAGCATTTT	CASSSDREGNEPQHF
TRBV27	NA	TRBJ1-1	NA	TGTGCCAGCAGTTTAAGCAACGGGGATGAAGCTTTCTTT	CASSLSNGDEAFF
TRBV6-2/TRBV6-3	TRBD2	TRBJ2-3	NA	TGTGCCAGCAGTCGGCGACTAGCGGGCGCCACAGATACGCAGTATTTT	CASSRRLAGATDTQYF
TRBV4-1	NA	TRBJ2-3	few	TGCGCCAGCAGCCAAAGAGACCCCAGGGTGGGCACAGATACGCAGTATTTT	CASSQRDPRVGTDTQYF
TRBV14	TRBD2	TRBJ2-3	NA	TGTGCCAGCAGCCAAAAGGGACTAGCTATAGATACGCAGTATTTT	CASSQKGLAIDTQYF
TRBV5-1	NA	TRBJ2-2	once	TGCGCCAGCAGCCCACTAGTAGCCACCGGGGAGCTGTTTTTT	CASSPLVATGELFF
TRBV3-1	NA	TRBJ2-1	NA	TGTGCCAGCAGCCACTACGACAGCTCCTACAATGAGCAGTTCTTC	CASSHYDSSYNEQFF
TRBV15	NA	TRBJ1-1	NA	TGTGCCACCAGCAGAGACAGGGGTCAGAACACTGAAGCTTTCTTT	CATSRDRGQNTEAFF
TRBV5-1	TRBD1	TRBJ1-2	NA	TGCGCCAGCAGCACCTGGACAGGGGACAACTATGGCTACACCTTC	CASSTWTGDNYGYTF
TRBV6-5	NA	TRBJ2-5	NA	TGTGCCAGCAGTCGAAGTTACCAAGAGACCCAGTACTTC	CASSRSYQETQYF
TRBV7-9	TRBD2	TRBJ2-5	NA	TGTGCCAGCAGCTCTACTAGCGGGGGGCCTCAAGAGACCCAGTACTTC	CASSSTSGGPQETQYF
TRBV28	TRBD1	TRBJ1-5	NA	TGTGCCAGCAGTCCGTTGGGGACAGGGCATCAGCCCCAGCATTTT	CASSPLGTGHQPQHF
TRBV20-1	TRBD1	TRBJ1-2	once	TGCAGTGCTAGAGGTCCGAGACAGGGTTATGGCTACACCTTC	CSARGPRQGYGYTF
TRBV5-1	TRBD1	TRBJ2-7	few	TGCGCCAGCAGCGGCACGACAGGGGGCTCCTACGAGCAGTACTTC	CASSGTTGGSYEQYF
TRBV4-1	TRBD1	TRBJ2-7	NA	TGCGCCAGCGGCCAAGATCGGGGACAGAGTTACGAGCAGTACTTC	CASGQDRGQSYEQYF
TRBV4-2	NA	TRBJ2-1	NA	TGTGCCAGCAGCCATATCTACGAGGACAATGAGCAGTTCTTC	CASSHIYEDNEQFF
TRBV6-1	TRBD1	TRBJ2-7	NA	TGTGCCAGCAGTGAAGCGGGGACAGGGATGGTCGAGCAGTACTTC	CASSEAGTGMVEQYF
TRBV7-2	NA	TRBJ2-3	NA	TGTGCCAGCAGCTTCTGGGTGAGCGGGAGCACAGATACGCAGTATTTT	CASSFWVSGSTDTQYF
TRBV7-2	NA	TRBJ2-7	many	TGTGCCAGCAGCTTCCCCAGTTACGAGCAGTACTTC	CASSFPSYEQYF
TRBV4-1	TRBD1	TRBJ1-1	few	TGCGCCAGCAGACCCGGACAGGGGATCACTGAAGCTTTCTTT	CASRPGQGITEAFF
TRBV7-8	TRBD1	TRBJ2-7	NA	TGTGCCAGCAACCCTGGGACAGACTACGAGCAGTACTTC	CASNPGTDYEQYF
TRBV25-1	NA	TRBJ1-1	NA	TGTGCCAGCAGTGATGCGGGTGCCTGGGACACTGAAGCTTTCTTT	CASSDAGAWDTEAFF